Shown below are 30 T cell receptor beta chains from a single sample sequenced in a study of blood T cell repertoires in COVID-19 (dated by TCRdb to about 2020). Library creation used the immunoSEQ multiplex PCR assay. TCRdb mirrors the immuneACCESS table, restricted to in-frame sequences. Some clones are absent from its copies; in checked studies, under half trace to an unresolved V gene, and the reason for the others is unknown. The sample records 150,000 to 200,000 clones, approximately 80% of which are singletons. The ten largest make up 9.1% of the sample. Material for sequencing was peripheral blood. The source of these receptors is a woman aged 80 or over with active or convalescent COVID-19.

V usage is TRBV15 and J usage is TRBJ1-2; 8 bases are a match to TRBD1. Trimming took 2 bases from V and 4 from J; bases not matched to a gene: 12. Germline V gene lookup returns CDR1 LNHNV and CDR2 YYDKDF (reference sequence). The CDR3 is 17 residues long. CDR3 bases: TGTGCCACCAGCAGATCTAGAGGGACAGGTGTTTCCTATGGCTACACCTTC. Its translation is CATSRSRGTGVSYGYTF.

The CDR3 loop reads CASSRDFYGYTF. CDR3 coding DNA: TGTGCCAGCAGTCGGGACTTCTATGGCTACACCTTC. This sequence joins TRBV25-1 and TRBJ1-2, with D possibly being TRBD1 (5 bases). Deletions cut 5 bases from V and 4 bases from J, with 8 bases between. Germline-derived CDR1 and CDR2 are MGHDK and SYGVNS. The CDR3 extends over 12 amino acids.

This rearrangement joins TRBV4-1 to TRBJ1-1, with D possibly TRBD1 on 6 matching bases. The germline V gene encodes CDR1 MGHRA and CDR2 YSYEKL. V was trimmed by 0 bases and J by 4 bases, leaving 12 bases between them. The CDR3 totals 15 residues. The CDR3: CASSQDKGGGTEAFF. DNA for the CDR3: TGCGCCAGCAGCCAAGATAAGGGGGGGGGCACTGAAGCTTTCTTT.

The gene calls are TRBV19 and TRBJ2-1, with TRBD1 matching 9 bases. This CDR3 region has 14 residues. J was trimmed by 7 bases and V by 7 bases; bases with no gene match: 8. Germline V gene sequence: CDR1 LNHDA, CDR2 SQIVND (reference sequence). The CDR3 loop reads CASKDRGVWNEQFF. CDR3 sequence (DNA): TGTGCCAGTAAGGACAGGGGCGTATGGAATGAGCAGTTCTTC.

V gene TRBV6-5 combines with J gene TRBJ2-7; 7 bases match TRBD1. Trimming at V came to 0 bases and at J to 4 bases, leaving 9 bases not matched to a gene. In germline, CDR1 is MNHEY, CDR2 SVGAGI. This CDR3 has 16 residues. The CDR3, as DNA: TGTGCCAGCAGTTACTCGGGACAGTTGGAGAGTTACGAGCAGTACTTC. It translates to CASSYSGQLESYEQYF.

This clone was detected only once. The V gene is TRBV5-1, the J gene TRBJ1-2, with a weak D call TRBD1 (5 bases). This CDR3 spans 13 amino acids. Trimming left V 0 bases short and J 2 bases short, with 5 bases between. Germline V gene sequence: CDR1 SGHRS, CDR2 YFSETQ. The CDR3 here is CASSLEGNYGYTF. The CDR3, as DNA: TGCGCCAGCAGCTTGGAGGGGAACTATGGCTACACCTTC.

This clone was detected a few times. V gene TRBV10-1 combines with J gene TRBJ2-2; TRBD1 matches 8 bases. Trimming at V came to 4 bases and at J to 8 bases, leaving 3 bases not matched to a gene. Germline V gene data show CDR1 as WNHNN and CDR2 as SYGVQD (reference sequence). CDR3 length equals 13 residues. In DNA form, the CDR3 reads TGCGCCAGCAGTGGTACAGGGGGTGGGGAGCTGTTTTTT. Encoded protein: CASSGTGGGELFF.

The V gene is TRBV18, the J gene TRBJ1-2; 8 bases align to TRBD1. In germline, CDR1 is KGHSH, CDR2 LQKENI. This CDR3 comprises 15 residues. Unmatched junction bases numbered 7, after V lost 3 bases and J lost 4 bases. This chain's CDR3 is CASSPDRGGGYGYTF. The DNA of the CDR3 is TGTGCCAGCTCACCCGACAGGGGAGGAGGCTATGGCTACACCTTC.

This clone was seen more than once but under ten times. The chain combines TRBV6-5 with TRBJ1-3; TRBD1 might be the D (5 bases). Per the germline V gene, CDR1 is MNHEY and CDR2 is SVGAGI. With 2 bases removed from V and 0 bases from J, the gap between germline ends came to 8 bases. The CDR3 contains 15 residues. The CDR3 reads CASSYEQGSGNTIYF. CDR3 DNA: TGTGCCAGCAGTTACGAGCAGGGCTCTGGAAACACCATATATTTT.

The rearrangement uses TRBV5-6 and TRBJ1-5; TRBD1 aligns across 11 bases. The V gene's germline CDR1 is SGHDT and CDR2 YYEEEE. Trimming took 4 bases from V and 6 from J; bases not matched to a gene: 6. CDR3 size: 15 residues. The CDR3: CASSHRTGGGQPQHF. The CDR3 DNA follows: TGTGCCAGCAGCCACAGGACAGGGGGCGGTCAGCCCCAGCATTTT. The variable domain in full, completed from reference TRBV5-6 and TRBJ1-5, reads DAGVTQSPTHLIKTRGQQVTLRCSPKSGHDTVSWYQQALGQGPQFIFQYYEEEERQRGNFPDRFSGHQFPNYSSELNVNALLLGDSALYLCASSHRTGGGQPQHFGDGTRLSIL.

The V and J genes are TRBV19 and TRBJ1-1; 10 bases match TRBD1. The CDR3 runs 16 residues. CDR1 is LNHDA and CDR2 is SQIVND in the germline V gene (reference sequence). With V trimmed by 2 bases and J by 4 bases, 7 bases remained unmatched. This CDR3 is CASSITTGGMGTEAFF. The CDR3 region has the DNA TGTGCCAGTAGTATAACGACAGGGGGCATGGGCACTGAAGCTTTCTTT.

About this clone: One end of the junction varies from germline; a read error may be responsible. The chain carries TRBV7-7 and TRBJ1-1; perhaps TRBD1 as D (5 bases). The CDR3 runs to 13 residues. Germline CDR1 is SSHAT and CDR2 is FNYEAQ (reference sequence). CDR3 sequence: CASSPRDSSEAFF. The CDR3 nucleotides are TGTGCTAGCAGCCCTAGGGACTCAAGTGAAGCTTTCTTT.

This clone was seen a single time. This same CDR3 is encoded by further DNA sequences in the sample. The chain recombines TRBV20-1 with TRBJ2-7, with D perhaps TRBD1 (6 bases). V lost 3 bases and J lost 3, with 6 bases in between. The germline V gene encodes CDR1 DFQATT and CDR2 SNEGSKA (reference sequence). This CDR3 is 11 amino acids long. The CDR3 DNA follows: TGCAGTGCTAGGGACAGCTACGAGCAGTACTTC. It specifies CSARDSYEQYF.

The chain combines TRBV11-3 with TRBJ2-7; 10 bases map to TRBD1. Germline CDR1 is SGHNT and CDR2 is YENEEA. This CDR3 is 15 amino acids long. J gave up 3 bases and V 5 bases, and 7 bases lay outside the gene matches. CDR3 sequence reads: CASSTAGTGVYEQYF. As DNA, the CDR3 is TGTGCCAGCAGCACAGCCGGGACAGGGGTCTACGAGCAGTACTTC.

The chain recombines TRBV6-6 with TRBJ1-2; 9 bases agree with TRBD1. The trim removed 2 bases at V and 6 bases at J, leaving 7 bases unmatched. The CDR3 consists of 15 residues. CDR1 and CDR2 (germline): MNHNY, SVGAGI (reference sequence). CDR3 amino acids: CASSYGTGSSHGYTF. In DNA, the CDR3 is TGTGCCAGCAGTTACGGGACAGGGTCGTCCCATGGCTACACCTTC.

The CDR3 DNA reads TGTGCCAGCAGCTTAGGTGGACGAAGGGGTACGGGAAACACCATATATTTT. It is translated as CASSLGGRRGTGNTIYF. This chain connects TRBV7-2 to TRBJ1-3; TRBD1 is a possible D gene (5 bases). The CDR3 length is 17 residues. Deletions cut 1 base from V and 4 bases from J, with 17 bases between. The germline V gene encodes CDR1 SGHTA and CDR2 FQGNSA.

This rearrangement joins TRBV7-2 to TRBJ2-7, with TRBD1 matching 8 bases. CDR3 size: 13 residues. J was trimmed by 8 bases and V by 5 bases; bases with no gene match: 8. Germline values: CDR1 SGHTA, CDR2 FQGNSA. The CDR3 loop reads CASSPGTGGKQYF. The CDR3, as DNA: TGTGCCAGCAGCCCCGGGACAGGAGGGAAGCAGTACTTC.

The gene calls are TRBV11-2 and TRBJ1-5; 7 bases fit TRBD1. The length of the CDR3 is 14 residues. The V segment lost 5 bases and the J segment 4 bases; nucleotides outside the gene matches: 5. The V gene's germline CDR1 is SGHAT and CDR2 FQNNGV. The CDR3 nucleotides read TGTGCCAGCAGCAAAGGACAGGTTAATCAGCCCCAGCATTTT. Protein product: CASSKGQVNQPQHF.

This clone was recorded once. The chain combines TRBV5-4 with TRBJ2-2; 12 positions agree with TRBD2. After removal of 3 bases from V and 4 bases from J, the junction contained 4 bases not matched to a gene. The CDR3 covers 16 residues. Looked up from germline, CDR1 is SGHNT and CDR2 is YYREEE (reference sequence). CDR3 DNA: TGTGCCAGCAGCTCGTCTAGCGGGGGGGGCACCGGGGAGCTGTTTTTT. Translation: CASSSSSGGGTGELFF.

This sequence joins TRBV21-1 and TRBJ1-2; the D call of TRBD1 is as the table states it, not checked on the DNA. TRBV21-1 has pseudogene status. The CDR3 is 12 amino acids. CDR3 residues: CASSKGRDGYTF. The CDR3 region has the DNA TGTGCCAGCAGCAAAGGCAGGGATGGCTACACCTTC.

This sequence joins TRBV6-1 and TRBJ2-3; TRBD2 might be the D (5 bases). Deletions cut 2 bases from V and 0 bases from J, with 9 bases between. This CDR3 comprises 15 residues. Germline CDR1 is MNHNS and CDR2 is SASEGT. This CDR3 is CASSESGVSTDTQYF. CDR3 bases: TGTGCCAGCAGTGAATCCGGGGTTAGCACAGATACGCAGTATTTT.

The gene calls are TRBV10-3 and TRBJ1-1; 9 nucleotides align to TRBD1. Trimming at V came to 10 bases and at J to 5 bases, leaving 8 bases not matched to a gene. This CDR3 spans 13 amino acids. Germline V lookup: CDR1 ENHRY, CDR2 SYGVKD. The CDR3 reads CATGTGRQTEAFF. The CDR3 DNA sequence: TGTGCCACAGGGACAGGGAGACAAACTGAAGCTTTCTTT.

This chain links TRBV6-6 with TRBJ1-5, with D tentatively TRBD1 (5 bases). The germline V and J ends were trimmed by 10 bases and 7 bases, with 20 bases remaining between them. This CDR3 is 14 amino acids long. CDR1 is MNHNY, CDR2 SVGAGI, per germline (reference sequence). The DNA for the CDR3 is TGTGCCACCACTGACGGGGGATCGGAGCAGCCCCAGCATTTT. The encoded protein is CATTDGGSEQPQHF.

CDR3 loop: CASSVQDWYTDTQYF. The CDR3 DNA reads as TGTGCCAGCAGCGTTCAGGACTGGTACACAGATACGCAGTATTTT. The chain has TRBV7-9 and TRBJ2-3; D perhaps matches TRBD2 (5 bases). CDR1 is SEHNR, CDR2 FQNEAQ, per germline (reference sequence). V was clipped by 5 bases and J by 2 bases, with 14 bases between them. The CDR3 extends over 15 amino acids.

The CDR3 coding sequence is TGTGCCAGCAGTCCCGGGACAGGGTTCGCCACTGAAGCTTTCTTT. Amino acids: CASSPGTGFATEAFF. The genes are TRBV27 and TRBJ1-1, with 9 bases identical to TRBD1. CDR1 is MNHEY and CDR2 is SMNVEV in the germline V gene (reference sequence). The CDR3 length is 15 residues. Trimming removed 5 bases from V and 4 bases from J; junction bases left unmatched: 8.

This clone was seen only once. The chain is built from TRBV5-5 and TRBJ1-1; D not resolved. Deletions cut 2 bases from V and 5 bases from J, with 13 bases between. The CDR3 covers 14 residues. Germline assignment: CDR1 SGHKS and CDR2 YYEKEE (reference sequence). CDR3 protein: CASSLAVPLTEAFF. Written as DNA, the CDR3 is TGTGCCAGCAGCTTAGCTGTACCTTTAACTGAAGCTTTCTTT.

The rearrangement joins TRBV18 to TRBJ2-1, with TRBD1 matching 8 bases. This CDR3 has 13 amino acids. With V trimmed by 3 bases and J by 6 bases, 1 base remained unmatched. CDR1 KGHSH and CDR2 LQKENI come from the germline V gene. The chain's CDR3 is CASSPGQVNEQFF. CDR3 nucleotide sequence: TGTGCCAGCTCACCGGGACAGGTCAATGAGCAGTTCTTC.

In DNA, the CDR3 is TGTGCCAGCACCGCCGGGACTAGCGGCTCCAATGAGCAGTTCTTC. Translating it yields CASTAGTSGSNEQFF. The chain links TRBV25-1 to TRBJ2-1; 11 bases map to TRBD2. V lost 7 bases, J lost 6 bases, and 8 bases stayed unmatched. This CDR3 has 15 residues. The germline V gene has CDR1 MGHDK and CDR2 SYGVNS.

The chain's CDR3 is CASQSGAGNTGELFF. DNA of the CDR3: TGTGCAAGTCAAAGTGGAGCGGGGAACACCGGGGAGCTGTTTTTT. V is TRBV12-2 and J is TRBJ2-2; TRBD2 was called by the table and not checked on the DNA. TRBV12-2 is deemed a pseudogene. CDR3 length: 15 amino acids.

CDR3 DNA: TGTGCCAGCTCCGCCGAAACCGGGACAGGGTATGGCTACACCTTC. It encodes CASSAETGTGYGYTF. V gene TRBV18 combines with J gene TRBJ1-2; 9 nucleotides line up with TRBD1. J was trimmed by 5 bases and V by 6 bases; bases with no gene match: 10. Germline V lookup: CDR1 KGHSH, CDR2 LQKENI. The CDR3 length is 15 residues.